This T cell receptor (delta chain) was retrieved from a study of γδ T cells in repeated Plasmodium falciparum infection. Whole-study findings and limits: Vdelta2-negative gammadelta repertoires appeared less diverse and less shared in Malian than Australian children. Repeated controlled infections reportedly drove waves of new clonotype selection in Vdelta2-negative, mostly Vdelta1+, gammadelta repertoires.

From germline, CDR1 is TSWWSYY and CDR2 QGS. With 4 bases clipped from V and 4 bases from J, the junction kept 25 bases outside the gene matches. The CDR3 runs to 21 residues. This clone was detected ten times or more. Its antigen is unidentified. The translation of this DNA and the TCRdb protein of a much larger clone differ at residue 5, probably owing to a read error; the protein shown here is translated from the DNA. TCRdb redid clone calling on the multiplex PCR reads using CATT. The table lists 50,000 to 65,000 delta-chain clones, 1.7% of them singletons. Bulk repertoires came from Vgamma9/Vdelta2+ or Vdelta2-negative gammadelta T cells flow-sorted from PBMC.

What was sequenced was gamma-delta T cells from blood. The clonotype comes from a pool of human donors (malaria-infected and uninfected, not separated). The chain recombines TRDV1 with TRDJ1, with 9 bases lining up with TRDD3. DNA of the CDR3: TGTGCTCTTGGGGGGGGAACCCTTCGCCCTGCTAGGTGGGGGATAAGCGATAAACTCATCTTT. Encoded protein: CALGGGTLRPARWGISDKLIF.